This TCR beta chain was profiled in a study of blood T cell repertoires in COVID-19. Study-level background: Italy, Spain and the United States were the sources of the convalescent and acute COVID-19 samples. T cells, B-cell-depleted T cells, or PBMCs provided the cDNA or gDNA that served as material.

Germline V CDR1 and CDR2: KGHDR, SFDVKD. The CDR3 contains 16 residues. Germline trimming cut 4 bases from V and 4 bases from J; bases unmatched to any gene: 10. As processed by the authors: Researchers report that nucleated cell counts were estimated from reference gene primer amplification. Measured with immunoSEQ multiplex PCR; TCRdb has only the in-frame clones, and not every one. That table supplies the V and J calls and clone size; D and trimming were determined from the DNA. The sample lists 130,000 to 150,000 clones; around 80% were seen once. This rearrangement joins TRBV24-1 to TRBJ1-2; TRBD1 aligns across 8 bases. This sequence was found in a man aged 60 to 75 with active or convalescent COVID-19. Sequenced material: peripheral blood. CDR3 in amino acids: CATSESGTGGSYGYTF. As DNA, the CDR3 is TGTGCCACCAGTGAATCCGGGACAGGAGGAAGCTATGGCTACACCTTC.